The entry below gives a single T cell receptor beta chain sequence along with its context. The antigen is unknown. This sample was taken from a study of regulatory T cells. Findings and caveats of the study: Regulatory T cells showed the strongest V-J pair restriction and V/J gene skewing among patient repertoires.

Amplification used 52 TRBV primers and 13 TRBJ primers. The assay was immunoSEQ multiplex PCR, and TCRdb's table has in-frame clones only and misses some. The profile shows about 18,000 clones, approximately 92% of them singletons. CDR1 is SQVTM and CDR2 is ANQGSEA in the germline V gene. With 6 bases removed from V and 6 bases from J, the gap between germline ends came to 21 bases. This CDR3 is built from 14 residues. A couple of CD3G-deficient patients had more severe autoimmunity; all had some. Patients aged 2 to 39 years had fewer naive T cells. Sequenced material: CD8+ T cells sorted from blood. The rearrangement links TRBV29-1 to TRBJ2-7, with TRBD2 as a possible D gene (7 bases). The receptor comes from a person aged 18-30 years with CD3G deficiency. The CDR3 loop reads CSVEGGASGGEQYF. The DNA of the CDR3 is TGCAGCGTGGAGGGGGGGGCTAGCGGAGGCGAGCAGTACTTC.